There are many counts of the clone carrying this T cell receptor beta chain. The entry originates in a study of CD4 and CD8 cells across lung adenocarcinoma regions. The patients had localized lung adenocarcinoma, a non-small cell subtype. TCRdb processed the PCR reads anew with MiXCR; each CDR3 protein has one entry. Of some 7,800 distinct CDR3 sequences detected, about 41% appear once; the ten largest clones hold nearly 97%. Trimming cost V 5 bases and J 6 bases, with 10 bases left between them. The length of the CDR3 is 13 residues. Per the germline V gene, CDR1 is WNHNN and CDR2 is SYGVQD (reference sequence).

This TCR was recovered from a male donor with lung adenocarcinoma. The CD4 and CD8 labels of this study may be unreliable. The chain joins TRBV10-1 to TRBJ2-2, with D unresolved. Source material: CD8+ T cells from the center of a lung tumor. This chain's CDR3 is CASSLLSAGELFF. In DNA form, the CDR3 reads TGCGCCAGCAGTCTCCTGTCCGCCGGGGAGCTGTTTTTT.